The entry that follows covers one TCR beta chain sequence. The data derive from a study of CD8+CD57+ T cells in acquired aplastic anemia. Looking at the study overall: When averaged, DNA from sorted CD4+ and CD8+ cells came to 3.2 ug. Healthy donors yielded about 9.9 million CD4+ cell reads on average.

There are 12 residues in the CDR3. From germline, CDR1 is SQVTM and CDR2 ANQGSEA. V was cut by 3 bases and J by 3 bases, with 8 bases left in between. Genomic DNA served as template for TCR beta VDJ and CDR3 profiling. TCRdb reprocessed the reads via MiXCR and lists one record per CDR3 protein. Here the sample spans 42,000 or so distinct CDR3 sequences, roughly two thirds being singletons. The origin of this receptor is a human donor in good health, serving as a control. The sequenced sample consisted of sorted CD4+, CD8+, or CD8+CD57+ T cells (not recorded which) from PBMCs. The chain uses TRBV29-1 and TRBJ2-5; D is perhaps TRBD2 (5 bases). CDR3 region: CSVEERKETQYF. In DNA, the CDR3 is TGCAGCGTTGAGGAGCGGAAAGAGACCCAGTACTTC.